This TCR beta chain is from a study of T-cell reconstitution after alpha-beta-depleted transplantation in children. Findings of the study overall: After transplant, at about two months, alpha-beta T cells were reportedly derived from several hundred expanded graft clones. Some patients owed their high day-60 TCRbeta diversity to surviving recipient T cells and thymic progenitors. The main origin of T-cell counts and diversity one year after transplant was newly produced T cells.

CDR3 length equals 18 residues. After removal of 7 bases from V and 0 bases from J, the junction contained 10 bases not matched to a gene. Unique molecular identifiers were built into the TCRbeta library. TCRdb analysed the PCR reads with MiXCR anew, one entry per CDR3 protein. The table records tens of thousands of distinct CDR3 sequences, 15% to 20% of them present only once. This clonotype came up a few times. What it binds is unknown. The sample in question was PBMCs, mostly from graft donor cells, obtained 360 days after TCRalphabeta/CD19-depleted stem cell transplant. This sequence was found in a male patient between 2 and 10 years old who had a stem cell transplant for acute lymphoblastic leukemia, so the T cells may come from the graft donor. J is TRBJ2-6 and V is TRBV12-3 or TRBV12-4, with 9 nucleotides matching TRBD1. The CDR3 sequence: CASNPPTGGVSGANVLTF. The CDR3 DNA sequence: TGTGCCAGCAACCCCCCGACAGGGGGAGTCTCTGGGGCCAACGTCCTGACTTTC.